This T cell receptor beta chain appears in the sequencing data of a study of STAT3 mutations in large granular lymphocyte leukemia. Study in general: More than half of T-LGLL patients received immunosuppressive therapy. Whole-study findings and limits: In several patients, dominant TCR clone burden exceeded STAT3 mutant burden. A small but highly pathogenic clone may have been missed. In T-cell large granular lymphocyte leukemia, about half of patients showed multiple immunodominant subclonotypes.

A remark on this clone: The antigen remains undetermined.

V was pared by 0 bases and J by 2 bases, with 12 bases between. The CDR3 has 16 amino acids. The germline gives CDR1 SGHRS, CDR2 YFSETQ. Average productive template count per sample was about 42,000. Here immunoSEQ multiplex PCR was the method, and the copy in TCRdb shows in-frame clones only, minus some. The table includes about 5,200 clones, about two thirds detected once. The sample consisted of PBMCs. The chain uses TRBV5-1 and TRBJ1-5; tentatively, D is TRBD1 (5 bases). The TCR comes from a human donor with T large granular lymphocyte leukemia. Some clones in this sample may be carry-over from other donors' samples. The CDR3 sequence is CASSLDGGGGNQPQHF. In DNA, the CDR3 is TGCGCCAGCAGCTTGGACGGGGGGGGAGGCAATCAGCCCCAGCATTTT.